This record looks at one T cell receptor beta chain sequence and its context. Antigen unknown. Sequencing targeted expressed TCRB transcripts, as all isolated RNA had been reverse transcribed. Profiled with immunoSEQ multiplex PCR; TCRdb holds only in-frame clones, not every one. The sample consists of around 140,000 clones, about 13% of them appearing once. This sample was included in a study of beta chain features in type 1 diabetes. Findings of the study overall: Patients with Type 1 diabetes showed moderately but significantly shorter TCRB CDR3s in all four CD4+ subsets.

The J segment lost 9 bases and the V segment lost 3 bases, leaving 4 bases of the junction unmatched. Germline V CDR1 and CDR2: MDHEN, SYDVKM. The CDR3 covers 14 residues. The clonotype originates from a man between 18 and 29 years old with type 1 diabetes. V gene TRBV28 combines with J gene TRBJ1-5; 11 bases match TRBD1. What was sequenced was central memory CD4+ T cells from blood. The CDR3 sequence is CASSFPDRGLPQHF. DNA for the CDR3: TGTGCCAGCAGTTTTCCGGACAGGGGGCTGCCCCAGCATTTT. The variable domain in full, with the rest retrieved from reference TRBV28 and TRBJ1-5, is DVKVTQSSRYLVKRTGEKVFLECVQDMDHENMFWYRQDPGLGLRLIYFSYDVKMKEKGDIPEGYSVSREKKERFSLILESASTNQTSMYLCASSFPDRGLPQHFGDGTRLSIL.